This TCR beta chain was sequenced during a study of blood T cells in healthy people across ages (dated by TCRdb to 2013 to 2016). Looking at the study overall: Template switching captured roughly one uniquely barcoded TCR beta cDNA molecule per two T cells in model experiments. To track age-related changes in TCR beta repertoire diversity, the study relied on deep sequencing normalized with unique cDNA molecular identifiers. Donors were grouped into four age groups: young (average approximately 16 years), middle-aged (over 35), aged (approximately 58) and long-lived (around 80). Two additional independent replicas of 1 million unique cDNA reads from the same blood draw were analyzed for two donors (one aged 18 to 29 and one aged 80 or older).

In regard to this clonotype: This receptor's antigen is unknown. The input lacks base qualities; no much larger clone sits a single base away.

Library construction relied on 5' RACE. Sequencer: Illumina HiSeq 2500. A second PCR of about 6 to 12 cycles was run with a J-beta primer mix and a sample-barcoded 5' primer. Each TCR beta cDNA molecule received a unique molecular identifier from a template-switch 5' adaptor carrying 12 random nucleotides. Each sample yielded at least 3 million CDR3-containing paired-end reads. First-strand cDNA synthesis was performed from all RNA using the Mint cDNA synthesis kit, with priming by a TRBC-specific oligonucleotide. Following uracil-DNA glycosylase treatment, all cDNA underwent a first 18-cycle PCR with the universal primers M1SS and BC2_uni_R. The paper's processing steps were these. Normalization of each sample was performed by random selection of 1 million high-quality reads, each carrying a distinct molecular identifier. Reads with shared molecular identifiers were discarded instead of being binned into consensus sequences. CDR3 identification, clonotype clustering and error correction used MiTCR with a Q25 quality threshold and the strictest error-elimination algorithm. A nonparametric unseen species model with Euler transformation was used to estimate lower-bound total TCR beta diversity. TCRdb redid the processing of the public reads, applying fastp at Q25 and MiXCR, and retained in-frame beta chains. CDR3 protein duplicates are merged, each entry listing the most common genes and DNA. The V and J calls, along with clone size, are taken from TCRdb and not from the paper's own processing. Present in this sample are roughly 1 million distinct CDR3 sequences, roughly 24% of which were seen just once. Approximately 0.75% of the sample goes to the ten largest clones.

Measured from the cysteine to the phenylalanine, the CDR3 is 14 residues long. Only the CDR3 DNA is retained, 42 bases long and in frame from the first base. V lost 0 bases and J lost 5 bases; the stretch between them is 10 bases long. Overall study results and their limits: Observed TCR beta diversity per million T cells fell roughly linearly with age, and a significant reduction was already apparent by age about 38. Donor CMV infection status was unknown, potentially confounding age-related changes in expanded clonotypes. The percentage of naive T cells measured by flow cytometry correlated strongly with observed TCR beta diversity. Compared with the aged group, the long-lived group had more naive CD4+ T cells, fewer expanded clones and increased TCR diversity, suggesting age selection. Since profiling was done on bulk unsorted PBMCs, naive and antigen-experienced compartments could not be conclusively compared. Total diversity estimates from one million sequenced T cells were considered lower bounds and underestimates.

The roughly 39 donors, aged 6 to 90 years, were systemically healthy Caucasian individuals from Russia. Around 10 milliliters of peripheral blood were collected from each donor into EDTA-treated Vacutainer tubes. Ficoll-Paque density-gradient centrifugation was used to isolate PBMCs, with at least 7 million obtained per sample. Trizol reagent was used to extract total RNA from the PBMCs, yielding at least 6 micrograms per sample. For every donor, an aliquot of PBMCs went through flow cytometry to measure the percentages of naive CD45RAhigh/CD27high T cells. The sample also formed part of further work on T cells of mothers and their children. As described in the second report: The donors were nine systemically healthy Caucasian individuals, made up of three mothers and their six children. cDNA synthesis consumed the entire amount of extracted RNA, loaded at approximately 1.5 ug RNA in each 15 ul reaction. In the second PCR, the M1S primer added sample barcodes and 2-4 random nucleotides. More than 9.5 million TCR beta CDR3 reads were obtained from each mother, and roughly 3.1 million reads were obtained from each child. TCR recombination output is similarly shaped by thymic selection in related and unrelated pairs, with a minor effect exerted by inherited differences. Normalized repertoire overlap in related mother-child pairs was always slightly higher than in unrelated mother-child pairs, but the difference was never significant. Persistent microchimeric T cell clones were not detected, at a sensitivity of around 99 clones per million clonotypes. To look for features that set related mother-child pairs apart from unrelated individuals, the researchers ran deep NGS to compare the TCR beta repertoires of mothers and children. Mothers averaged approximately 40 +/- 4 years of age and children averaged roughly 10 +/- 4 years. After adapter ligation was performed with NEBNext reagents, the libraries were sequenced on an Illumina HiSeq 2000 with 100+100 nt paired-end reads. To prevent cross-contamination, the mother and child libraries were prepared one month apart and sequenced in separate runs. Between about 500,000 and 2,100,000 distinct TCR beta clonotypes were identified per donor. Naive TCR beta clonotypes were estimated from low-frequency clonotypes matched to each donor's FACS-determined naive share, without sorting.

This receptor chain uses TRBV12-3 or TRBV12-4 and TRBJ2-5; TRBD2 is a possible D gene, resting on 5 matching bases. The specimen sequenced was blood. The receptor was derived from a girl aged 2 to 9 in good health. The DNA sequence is TGTGCCAGCAGTTTAGCCCCTCGGGGTGAGACCCAGTACTTC. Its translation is CASSLAPRGETQYF.